Reported below is one T cell receptor beta chain. Its antigen is not identified. The method was immunoSEQ multiplex PCR; TCRdb's version includes in-frame clones alone and lacks a portion of them. Of about 7,600 clones listed, about 77% were seen once; the top ten hold approximately 10%. The data originate from a study of tumor-infiltrating lymphocytes in localized non-small cell lung cancer. Study-wide background: The cohort mixed smokers and never-smokers, several histologies, and some post-neoadjuvant-chemotherapy samples.

Study-level results: Each assay used a separate piece of the same tissue. No link was found between tumor T-cell fraction and recurrence-free survival. IM1 and IM2 tumors showed no difference in T-cell fraction.

The CDR3 is 17 residues long. The V gene's germline CDR1 is LGHNA and CDR2 YNFKEQ. V gave up 2 bases and J gave up 0 bases, with 14 bases separating them. This TCR was recovered from a human donor with non-small cell lung cancer. The specimen was lung tumor tissue. The chain links TRBV4-2 to TRBJ1-3; D may be TRBD1 (6 bases). The CDR3 loop is CASSQSRGGTSGNTIYF. CDR3 coding DNA: TGTGCCAGCAGCCAATCGAGAGGGGGTACCTCTGGAAACACCATATATTTT.